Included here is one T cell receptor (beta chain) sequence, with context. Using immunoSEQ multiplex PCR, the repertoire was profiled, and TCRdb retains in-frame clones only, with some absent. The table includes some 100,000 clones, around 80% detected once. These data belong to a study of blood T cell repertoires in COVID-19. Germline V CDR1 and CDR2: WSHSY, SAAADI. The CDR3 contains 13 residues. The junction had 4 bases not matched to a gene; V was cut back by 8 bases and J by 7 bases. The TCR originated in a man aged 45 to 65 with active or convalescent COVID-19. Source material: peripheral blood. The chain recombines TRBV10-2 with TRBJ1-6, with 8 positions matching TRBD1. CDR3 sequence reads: CASWTGTNSPLHF. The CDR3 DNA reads TGCGCCAGCTGGACAGGGACGAATTCACCCCTCCACTTT.